What follows describes a single TCR beta chain. Germline V gene lookup returns CDR1 SQVTM and CDR2 ANQGSEA. This CDR3 region has 12 residues. The V gene end was trimmed by 6 bases and the J gene end by 9 bases; junction bases not matched to a gene: 10. This sample was included in a study of blood T cell repertoires in COVID-19. Study summary: The samples span acute and convalescent COVID-19 from the United States, Italy and Spain.

Repertoires were generated with immunoSEQ multiplex PCR, while TCRdb's copy carries only in-frame clones and drops some. The sample lists around 100,000 clones, more than 80% occurring once. V is TRBV29-1 and J is TRBJ2-7; 8 bases fit TRBD1. The clonotype originates from a human donor in a cohort sampled during active COVID-19. Sample: peripheral blood. This CDR3 reads CSVTGVGNGQYF. CDR3 DNA sequence: TGCAGCGTGACAGGGGTGGGGAACGGGCAGTACTTC.